This T cell receptor (beta chain) stems from a study of cytomegalovirus exposure and HLA in healthy donors. Overall study results and limits: Exclusion applied to some V segments, including TRBV6-2 and TRBV6-3, as they were indistinguishable. Data from an earlier analysis indicated that most TCR beta V segments were productive either about 87% or about 30% of the time. Based on reports, TCR beta sequences accurately predicted HLA-A and HLA-B alleles for most subjects. In a later analysis, at a false discovery rate of 0.05, some 17,000 TCR beta sequences were associated with HLA alleles.

Concerning this clone itself: Its matching antigen is unknown.

With 5 bases removed from V and 3 bases from J, the gap between germline ends came to 11 bases. Germline values: CDR1 MNHEY, CDR2 SVGAGI. The CDR3 is 13 amino acids. PCR primers comprised 60 Vbeta and 13 Jbeta primers. Assay: immunoSEQ multiplex PCR; the TCRdb copy retains only in-frame clones and omits some. The sample lists under 200,000 clones, around two thirds occurring once. The rearrangement uses TRBV6-5 and TRBJ2-7, with D perhaps TRBD2 (7 bases). The TCR comes from a middle-aged man in good health and CMV-seronegative. Source material: PBMCs. The CDR3 sequence: CASSRRGGYEQYF. DNA of the CDR3: TGTGCCAGCAGTAGGAGGGGGGGCTACGAGCAGTACTTC.